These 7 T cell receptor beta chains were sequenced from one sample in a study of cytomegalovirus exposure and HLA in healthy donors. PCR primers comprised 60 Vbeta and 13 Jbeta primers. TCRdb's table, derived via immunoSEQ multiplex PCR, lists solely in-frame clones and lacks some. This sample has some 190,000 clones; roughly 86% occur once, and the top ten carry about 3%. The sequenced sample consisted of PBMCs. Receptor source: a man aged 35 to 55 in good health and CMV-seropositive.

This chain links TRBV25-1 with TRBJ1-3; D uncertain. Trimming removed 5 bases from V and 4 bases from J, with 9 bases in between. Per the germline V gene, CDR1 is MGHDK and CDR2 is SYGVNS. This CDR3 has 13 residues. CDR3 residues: CASSLLGGNTIYF. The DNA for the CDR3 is TGTGCCAGCAGTCTCTTGGGCGGAAACACCATATATTTT. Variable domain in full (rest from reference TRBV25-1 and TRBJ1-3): EADIYQTPRYLVIGTGKKITLECSQTMGHDKMYWYQQDPGMELHLIHYSYGVNSTEKGDLSSESTVSRIRTEHFPLTLESARPSHTSQYLCASSLLGGNTIYFGEGSWLTVV.

CDR3 region: CASSLVSSARYEQYF. The CDR3 DNA reads TGTGCCAGCAGCTTGGTGTCTAGCGCACGCTACGAGCAGTACTTC. This chain links TRBV5-4 with TRBJ2-7, with a tentative D call TRBD2 (6 bases). Trimming took 0 bases from V and 3 from J, leaving 13 bases between them. CDR3 size: 15 residues. In germline, CDR1 is SGHNT, CDR2 YYREEE (reference sequence).

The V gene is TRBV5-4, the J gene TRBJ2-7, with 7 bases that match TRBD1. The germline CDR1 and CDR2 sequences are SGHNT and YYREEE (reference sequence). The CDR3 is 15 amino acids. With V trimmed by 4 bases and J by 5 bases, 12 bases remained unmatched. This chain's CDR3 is CASSATGTLMNEQYF. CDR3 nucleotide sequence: TGTGCCAGCAGCGCGACAGGGACCCTAATGAACGAGCAGTACTTC.

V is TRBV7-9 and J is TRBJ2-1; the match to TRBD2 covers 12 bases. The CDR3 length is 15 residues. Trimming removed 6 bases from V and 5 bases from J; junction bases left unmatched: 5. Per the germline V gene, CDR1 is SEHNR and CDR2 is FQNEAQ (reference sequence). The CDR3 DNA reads TGTGCCAGCAGGGGCCTAGCGGGGGGGGACAATGAGCAGTTCTTC. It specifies CASRGLAGGDNEQFF.

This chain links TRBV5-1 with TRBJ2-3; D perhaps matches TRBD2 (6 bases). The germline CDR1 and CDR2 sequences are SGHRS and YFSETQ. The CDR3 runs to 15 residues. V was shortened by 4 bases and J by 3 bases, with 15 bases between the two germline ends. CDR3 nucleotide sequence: TGCGCCAGCAGCATGCTGGGACTTAATACAGATACGCAGTATTTT. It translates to CASSMLGLNTDTQYF.

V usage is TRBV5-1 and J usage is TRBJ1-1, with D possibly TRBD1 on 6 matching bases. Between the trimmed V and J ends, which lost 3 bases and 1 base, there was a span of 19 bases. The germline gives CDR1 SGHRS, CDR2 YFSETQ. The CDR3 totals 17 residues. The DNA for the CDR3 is TGCGCCAGCAGCTCGTGGGGGACAAGAACTCCGAACACTGAAGCTTTCTTT. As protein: CASSSWGTRTPNTEAFF.

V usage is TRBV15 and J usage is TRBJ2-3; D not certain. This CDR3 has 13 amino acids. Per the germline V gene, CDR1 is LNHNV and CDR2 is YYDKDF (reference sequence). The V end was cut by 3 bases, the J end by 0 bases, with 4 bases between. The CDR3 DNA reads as TGTGCCACCAGCAGGAGCAGCACAGATACGCAGTATTTT. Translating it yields CATSRSSTDTQYF.